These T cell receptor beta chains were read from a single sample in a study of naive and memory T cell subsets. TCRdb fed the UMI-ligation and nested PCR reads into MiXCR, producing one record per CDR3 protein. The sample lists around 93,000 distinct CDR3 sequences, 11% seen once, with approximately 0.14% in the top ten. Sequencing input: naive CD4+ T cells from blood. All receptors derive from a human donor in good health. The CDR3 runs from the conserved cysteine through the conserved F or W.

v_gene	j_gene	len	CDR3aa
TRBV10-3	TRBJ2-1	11	CAISADREQFF
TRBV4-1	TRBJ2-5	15	CASSPKGYSQETQYF
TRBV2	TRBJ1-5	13	CASRGTSGQPQHF
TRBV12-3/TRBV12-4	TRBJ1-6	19	CASSFRPWGGTYINSPLHF
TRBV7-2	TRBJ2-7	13	CASSLGGQYEQYF
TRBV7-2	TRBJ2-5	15	CASSRQGGVQETQYF
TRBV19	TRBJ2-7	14	CASSGRQGVYEQYF
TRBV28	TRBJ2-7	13	CASHDSATYEQYF
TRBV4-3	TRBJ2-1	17	CASSPSPGTTIYNEQFF
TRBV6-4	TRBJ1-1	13	CASSEQGSTEAFF
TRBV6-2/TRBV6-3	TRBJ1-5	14	CASSDRTSNQPQHF
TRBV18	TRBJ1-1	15	CASSPLDGKNTEAFF
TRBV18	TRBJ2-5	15	CATQLGGVLQETQYF
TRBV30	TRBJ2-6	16	CAWSQGQGYGANVLTF
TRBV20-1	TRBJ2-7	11	CSAQTRNEQYF
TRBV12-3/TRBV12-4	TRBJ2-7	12	CASRGNWYEQYF
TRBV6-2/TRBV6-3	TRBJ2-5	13	CASSYKGRKTQYF
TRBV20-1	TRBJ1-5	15	CSASTGPRRNQPQHF
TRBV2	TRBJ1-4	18	CASSISRDRGAGEEKLFF
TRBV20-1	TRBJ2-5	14	CSAKMLAWIGTQYF
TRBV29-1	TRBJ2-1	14	CSVLAEALNNEQFF
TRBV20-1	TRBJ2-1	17	CSATPSRGRGLYNEQFF
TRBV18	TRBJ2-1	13	CASSPPSGDEQFF
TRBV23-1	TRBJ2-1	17	CASSHEGDRAAYNEQFF
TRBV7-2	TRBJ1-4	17	CASSLAPRGTTNEKLFF
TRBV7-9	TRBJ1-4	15	CASCRRGGENEKLFF
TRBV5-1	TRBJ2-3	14	CASSLAAFSDTQYF
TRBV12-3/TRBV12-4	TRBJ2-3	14	CASSLLGSTDTQYF
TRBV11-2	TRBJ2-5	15	CASSLTRTGKETQYF
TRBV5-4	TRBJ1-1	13	CASSSPESKRAFF
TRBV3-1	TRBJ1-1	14	CASSSYRGGTEAFF
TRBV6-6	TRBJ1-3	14	CASSYPPRGPTIYF
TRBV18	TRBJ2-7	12	CASSPPGGEQYF
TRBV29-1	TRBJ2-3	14	CSVGGADKSDTQYF
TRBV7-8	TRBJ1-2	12	CASSSGDYGYTF
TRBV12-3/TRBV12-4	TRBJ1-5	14	CASRDNLSNQPQHF
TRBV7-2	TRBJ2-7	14	CASSAAGTGYEQYF
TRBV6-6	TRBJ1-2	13	CASSYSPNYGYTF
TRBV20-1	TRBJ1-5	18	CSARDVSKGFFGNQPQHF
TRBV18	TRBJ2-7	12	CASSADPYEQYF
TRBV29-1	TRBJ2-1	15	CSGGLAVSSYNEQFF